The next 15 T cell receptor beta chains were all read from a single sample in a study of T-cell memory formation after mild COVID-19. TCRdb re-called the 5' RACE reads through MiXCR, storing one row per CDR3 protein. The table lists under 150,000 distinct CDR3 sequences, 16% of them singletons. Material for sequencing was PBMCs or a T cell subset sorted from them (not recorded which). The receptors here all came from an adult woman who had mild COVID-19 (a few samples of this study predate the infection). Cell type and time point are not known.

The chain couples TRBV19 to TRBJ1-5, with D maybe TRBD1 (5 bases). V was trimmed by 7 bases and J by 6 bases, leaving 13 bases between them. The CDR3 extends over 13 amino acids. In germline, CDR1 is LNHDA, CDR2 SQIVND (reference sequence). The CDR3 DNA reads as TGTGCCAGTACGCAGCAGGGCCTTCAGCCCCAGCATTTT. Translated, it gives CASTQQGLQPQHF.

The chain links TRBV4-1 to TRBJ1-1; maybe TRBD1 (6 bases). V was pared by 1 base and J by 5 bases, with 14 bases between. CDR1 is MGHRA, CDR2 YSYEKL, per germline. The CDR3 is made up of 15 amino acids. The CDR3 loop is CASSQGTATRTEAFF. The CDR3 DNA reads TGCGCCAGCAGCCAAGGGACAGCTACGAGGACTGAAGCTTTCTTT.

CDR3 sequence: CASSEAVQHTDTQYF. The CDR3 nucleotides are TGTGCCAGCAGTGAAGCAGTGCAGCACACAGATACGCAGTATTTT. The chain uses TRBV6-1 and TRBJ2-3; D remains ambiguous. The germline V gene encodes CDR1 MNHNS and CDR2 SASEGT. The V end was cut by 0 bases, the J end by 2 bases, with 9 bases between. The CDR3 consists of 15 residues.

The chain combines TRBV7-9 with TRBJ2-5; 8 nucleotides align to TRBD2. Germline CDR1 is SEHNR and CDR2 is FQNEAQ (reference sequence). Germline trimming cut 8 bases from V and 5 bases from J; bases unmatched to any gene: 7. The CDR3 is made up of 13 amino acids. CDR3 bases: TGTGCCAGCGGTCGGGGGGGCCATGAGACCCAGTACTTC. This codes for CASGRGGHETQYF.

This clonotype has only a few counts. The V gene is TRBV11-2, the J gene TRBJ1-2, with D uncertain. Germline lookup yields CDR1 SGHAT and CDR2 FQNNGV. This CDR3 has 12 residues. Trimming took off 1 base at V and 7 bases at J, with 7 bases between the two ends. CDR3 bases: TGTGCCAGCAGCTTAGGCCGTCTTGGCTACACCTTC. It yields the protein CASSLGRLGYTF.

The gene calls are TRBV19 and TRBJ2-3; D is ambiguous. Germline V CDR1 and CDR2: LNHDA, SQIVND (reference sequence). The V gene lost 0 bases and the J gene lost 4 bases, with 8 bases spanning the gap. The CDR3 is 14 amino acids. CDR3 bases: TGTGCCAGTAGTATAGATACGAGTGCAGATACGCAGTATTTT. Its translation is CASSIDTSADTQYF.

The chain links TRBV9 to TRBJ2-7; TRBD1 is a possible D gene (6 bases). Germline CDR1 and CDR2: SGDLS and YYNGEE. Trimming stripped 4 bases from V and 3 bases from J, with 17 bases between. This CDR3 contains 15 residues. CDR3 DNA sequence: TGTGCCAGCAGCCCGAACTCCGGGACACACTACGAGCAGTACTTC. It translates to CASSPNSGTHYEQYF.

The J gene is TRBJ2-1, the V gene TRBV29-1; 9 bases are a match to TRBD1. J was trimmed by 8 bases and V by 6 bases; bases with no gene match: 11. The CDR3 contains 14 residues. In germline, CDR1 is SQVTM, CDR2 ANQGSEA. The CDR3 coding sequence is TGCAGCGTCTTAAGACAGGGGGGCCGGGATGAGCAGTTCTTC. As protein: CSVLRQGGRDEQFF.

The gene calls are TRBV3-1 and TRBJ2-2, with a tentative D call TRBD1 (6 bases). Germline CDR1 is LGHDT and CDR2 is YNNKEL (reference sequence). Trimming took off 2 bases at V and 3 bases at J, with 19 bases between the two ends. The CDR3 loop spans 18 amino acids. In DNA form, the CDR3 reads TGTGCCAGCAGCCAACCGAGCGGTTTGACAGGCTACACCGGGGAGCTGTTTTTT. This translates into CASSQPSGLTGYTGELFF.

The chain combines TRBV7-8 with TRBJ2-2, with 8 bases aligning to TRBD2. The CDR3 extends over 15 amino acids. V was clipped by 5 bases and J by 7 bases; unmatched bases: 9. The V gene's germline CDR1 is SGHVS and CDR2 FQNEAQ. As DNA, the CDR3 is TGTGCCAGCAGCAGAAACCTAGCGGGCATCGGGGAGCTGTTTTTT. Its translation is CASSRNLAGIGELFF.

V and J are TRBV9 and TRBJ2-7; possibly TRBD1 or TRBD2 for D (5 bases each). Trimming cost V 2 bases and J 1 base, with 13 bases left between them. Germline-derived CDR1 and CDR2 are SGDLS and YYNGEE. The CDR3 has 15 residues. The CDR3 sequence is CASSVGLGESYEQYF. CDR3 nucleotide sequence: TGTGCCAGCAGCGTGGGGCTGGGGGAGTCCTACGAGCAGTACTTC. Variable domain in full (rest from reference TRBV9 and TRBJ2-7): DSGVTQTPKHLITATGQRVTLRCSPRSGDLSVYWYQQSLDQGLQFLIQYYNGEERAKGNILERFSAQQFPDLHSELNLSSLELGDSALYFCASSVGLGESYEQYFGPGTRLTVT.

The chain combines TRBV6-5 with TRBJ2-5; TRBD2 is a possible D gene (6 bases). The CDR3 has 13 residues. Germline CDR1 MNHEY, CDR2 SVGAGI. Trimming shortened V by 4 bases and J by 4 bases, and 10 bases separated the two germline ends. The CDR3, as DNA: TGTGCCAGCAGTTCGGGACTCCCAGAGACCCAGTACTTC. Protein: CASSSGLPETQYF.

The chain couples TRBV6-2 or TRBV6-3 to TRBJ1-5; the D is unclear. The V end was cut by 2 bases, the J end by 9 bases, with 14 bases between. Germline V lookup: CDR1 MNHEY, CDR2 SVGEGT. CDR3 length equals 14 residues. The CDR3 region is CASSYETPTSPQHF. CDR3 nucleotide sequence: TGTGCCAGCAGTTACGAGACACCCACCTCGCCCCAGCATTTT.

V is TRBV2 and J is TRBJ1-2, with TRBD1 matching 12 bases. The ends lost 7 bases at V and 6 bases at J; junction bases unmatched: 6. This CDR3 spans 14 amino acids. Germline CDR1 is SNHLY and CDR2 is FYNNEI. The CDR3 nucleotides read TGTGCCAGCATAAGGGACAGGGGGCTTGATGGCTACACCTTC. Its protein product is CASIRDRGLDGYTF.

The CDR3 loop is CASSPQEIGNQPQHF. The DNA for the CDR3 is TGTGCCAGCAGTCCGCAGGAAATAGGCAATCAGCCCCAGCATTTT. The chain couples TRBV6-6 to TRBJ1-5; unclear D gene. V was cut by 5 bases and J by 2 bases, with 13 bases left in between. CDR1 and CDR2 (germline): MNHNY, SVGAGI (reference sequence). This CDR3 has 15 residues.